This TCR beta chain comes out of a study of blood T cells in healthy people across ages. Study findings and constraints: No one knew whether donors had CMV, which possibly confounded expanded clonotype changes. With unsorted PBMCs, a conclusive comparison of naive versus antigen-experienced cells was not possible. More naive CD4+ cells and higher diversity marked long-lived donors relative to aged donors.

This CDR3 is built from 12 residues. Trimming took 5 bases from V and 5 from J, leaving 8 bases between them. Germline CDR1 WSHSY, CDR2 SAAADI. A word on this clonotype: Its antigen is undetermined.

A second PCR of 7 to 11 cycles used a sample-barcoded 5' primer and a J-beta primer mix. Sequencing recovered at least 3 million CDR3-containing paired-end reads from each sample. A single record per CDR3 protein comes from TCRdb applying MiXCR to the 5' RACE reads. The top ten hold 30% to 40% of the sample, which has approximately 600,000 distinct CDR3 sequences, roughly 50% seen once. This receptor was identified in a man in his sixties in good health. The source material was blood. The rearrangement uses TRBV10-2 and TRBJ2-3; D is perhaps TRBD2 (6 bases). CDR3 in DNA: TGCGCCAGCAGTCGACTAGAAGATACGCAGTATTTT. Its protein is CASSRLEDTQYF.